The 25 T cell receptor beta chains below all came from one sample that was sequenced in a study of early T cells in non-severe SARS-CoV-2 infection. TCRdb processed the 5' RACE reads anew with MiXCR; each CDR3 protein has one entry. The sample lists fewer than 75,000 distinct CDR3 sequences, around 20% occurring once. Sequenced here: whole blood, sampled at baseline. These receptors were taken from an adult who was a healthcare worker with PCR-confirmed SARS-CoV-2 infection or an uninfected control (not recorded which).

CDR3 protein: CASSFRPGQGTGANVLTF. The CDR3 nucleotides read TGTGCCAGCAGCTTTCGCCCGGGACAGGGGACCGGGGCCAACGTCCTGACTTTC. This chain joins TRBV5-5 and TRBJ2-6, with TRBD1 matching over 10 bases. Trimming removed 2 bases from V and 4 bases from J; junction bases left unmatched: 9. Germline loops: CDR1 SGHKS, CDR2 YYEKEE (reference sequence). The CDR3 runs to 18 residues.

This chain uses TRBV6-2 or TRBV6-3 with TRBJ2-3, with TRBD1 matching over 9 bases. Germline V gene data show CDR1 as MNHEY and CDR2 as SVGEGT. This CDR3 region has 17 residues. V lost 1 base to trimming and J lost 1 base; unmatched junction nucleotides: 6. The CDR3 DNA sequence: TGTGCCAGCAGTTACTTTGGGACAGGGCTCCGCACAGATACGCAGTATTTT. Its translation: CASSYFGTGLRTDTQYF.

This clonotype was seen a handful of times. The chain has TRBV30 and TRBJ2-7; 14 nucleotides match TRBD2. CDR1 and CDR2 from the germline V gene are GTSNPN and SVGIG (reference sequence). V lost 4 bases to trimming and J lost 7 bases; unmatched junction nucleotides: 9. This CDR3 is 15 amino acids long. The CDR3 protein is CAWIQGLAGGEEQYF. The CDR3 coding sequence is TGTGCCTGGATCCAAGGACTAGCGGGGGGAGAGGAGCAGTACTTC. Variable domain in full (rest from reference TRBV30 and TRBJ2-7): SQTIHQWPATLVQPVGSPLSLECTVEGTSNPNLYWYRQAAGRGLQLLFYSVGIGQISSEVPQNLSASRPQDRQFILSSKKLLLSDSGFYLCAWIQGLAGGEEQYFGPGTRLTVT.

The chain employs TRBV5-1 and TRBJ1-2, with 7 positions matching TRBD1. J lost 6 bases, V lost 3 bases, and 8 bases had no gene match. CDR1 and CDR2 from the germline V gene are SGHRS and YFSETQ. There are 14 residues in the CDR3. DNA for the CDR3: TGCGCCAGCAGCTCAACCGGGACAGATCATGGCTACACCTTC. This translates into CASSSTGTDHGYTF.

This chain connects TRBV11-2 to TRBJ1-1; D is perhaps TRBD1 (5 bases). V shed 1 base and J shed 4 bases, with 10 bases lying between them. The CDR3 is made up of 14 amino acids. Germline values: CDR1 SGHAT, CDR2 FQNNGV. CDR3 sequence: CASSLARGSTEAFF. Written as DNA, the CDR3 is TGTGCCAGCAGCTTAGCTAGGGGTAGCACTGAAGCTTTCTTT.

The rearrangement uses TRBV20-1 and TRBJ1-2; 7 positions agree with TRBD1. The CDR3 length is 11 residues. V was pared by 8 bases and J by 7 bases, with 7 bases of the junction left unmatched. Per the germline V gene, CDR1 is DFQATT and CDR2 is SNEGSKA (reference sequence). The CDR3 DNA sequence: TGCAGTTCCTGGACAGGAGGTGGCTACACCTTC. It translates to CSSWTGGGYTF.

This clonotype was found a few times. This chain connects TRBV29-1 to TRBJ2-3; D gene uncertain. The V end was cut by 6 bases, the J end by 2 bases, with 15 bases between. The CDR3 totals 14 residues. CDR1 is SQVTM, CDR2 ANQGSEA, per germline. The CDR3 DNA follows: TGCAGCGTGCCCGCCTTACTCCCCACAGATACGCAGTATTTT. Residues: CSVPALLPTDTQYF.

The rearrangement uses TRBV3-1 and TRBJ1-5, with D perhaps matching TRBD1 (6 bases). Germline V gives CDR1 LGHDT, CDR2 YNNKEL (reference sequence). Trimming stripped 4 bases from V and 7 bases from J, with 11 bases between. CDR3 size: 13 residues. CDR3 sequence: CASSPQGWQPQHF. The DNA for the CDR3 is TGTGCCAGCAGCCCCCAGGGGTGGCAGCCCCAGCATTTT.

The chain recombines TRBV12-3 or TRBV12-4 with TRBJ2-1; D may be TRBD2 (6 bases). This CDR3 comprises 16 residues. Trimming left V 5 bases short and J 0 bases short, with 14 bases between. The CDR3 region is CASSNYRGSSYNEQFF. CDR3 DNA sequence: TGTGCCAGCAGTAACTACCGGGGGAGCTCCTACAATGAGCAGTTCTTC.

This clonotype was counted ten times or more. The genes are TRBV4-1 and TRBJ2-2; D remains unclear. The CDR3 loop spans 14 amino acids. Germline loops: CDR1 MGHRA, CDR2 YSYEKL. V lost 3 bases and J lost 10, with 15 bases in between. CDR3 region: CASSQSTGRMELFF. CDR3 coding DNA: TGCGCCAGCAGCCAGTCCACGGGCAGGATGGAGCTGTTTTTT.

This chain connects TRBV30 to TRBJ1-1; D might be TRBD1 (6 bases). CDR1 GTSNPN and CDR2 SVGIG come from the germline V gene (reference sequence). The CDR3 is made up of 15 amino acids. V was trimmed by 0 bases and J by 2 bases, leaving 13 bases between them. CDR3 residues: CAWSVPGTLNTEAFF. The CDR3 DNA follows: TGTGCCTGGAGTGTACCGGGGACACTTAACACTGAAGCTTTCTTT.

The sample holds many counts of this clonotype. The chain carries TRBV27 and TRBJ2-7; 9 positions agree with TRBD1. The CDR3 is made up of 16 amino acids. The V gene's germline CDR1 is MNHEY and CDR2 SMNVEV (reference sequence). With 5 bases clipped from V and 2 bases from J, the junction kept 10 bases outside the gene matches. The CDR3 DNA sequence: TGTGCCAGCAGTCAGTCCGGGACAGGGATAGCCTACGAGCAGTACTTC. Amino acid sequence: CASSQSGTGIAYEQYF.

The chain uses TRBV7-6 and TRBJ2-3; D is undetermined. The V end lost 5 bases, the J end lost 5 bases, and 11 bases lay between the germline ends. Germline V gene lookup returns CDR1 SGHVS and CDR2 FNYEAQ. The CDR3 length is 13 residues. DNA of the CDR3: TGTGCCAGCAGCCGGATAAACGAAGATACGCAGTATTTT. Amino acid sequence: CASSRINEDTQYF.

The rearrangement joins TRBV20-1 to TRBJ2-3, with TRBD2 identical over 9 bases. Germline V gene lookup returns CDR1 DFQATT and CDR2 SNEGSKA (reference sequence). J gave up 3 bases and V 1 base, and 11 bases lay outside the gene matches. The CDR3 consists of 17 residues. CDR3 sequence: CSARGAETSGVTDTQYF. CDR3 coding DNA: TGCAGTGCTAGAGGGGCGGAGACTAGCGGCGTAACAGATACGCAGTATTTT.

The chain recombines TRBV6-2 or TRBV6-3 with TRBJ1-5, with unresolved D. Germline CDR1 is MNHEY and CDR2 is SVGEGT. V shed 0 bases and J shed 7 bases, with 13 bases lying between them. The CDR3 has 15 residues. CDR3 in DNA: TGTGCCAGCAGTTACTCGGAAGGGATAGGGCAGCCCCAGCATTTT. The encoded protein is CASSYSEGIGQPQHF.

The CDR3 reads CASTAGQETQYF. CDR3 nucleotides: TGTGCCAGCACGGCAGGGCAAGAGACCCAGTACTTC. V gene TRBV6-2 or TRBV6-3 combines with J gene TRBJ2-5; D possibly corresponds to TRBD1 (5 bases). V was trimmed by 7 bases and J by 2 bases, leaving 8 bases between them. CDR3 length: 12 amino acids. Germline V gene lookup returns CDR1 MNHEY and CDR2 SVGEGT.

Only a few counts were recorded for this clonotype. The CDR3 here is CASSLGLTGTGELFF. CDR3 DNA sequence: TGTGCCAGCAGCCTTGGACTAACGGGTACCGGGGAGCTGTTTTTT. The gene calls are TRBV3-1 and TRBJ2-2, with a possible D match to TRBD2 (6 bases). The CDR3 loop spans 15 amino acids. Germline lookup yields CDR1 LGHDT and CDR2 YNNKEL (reference sequence). V shed 4 bases and J shed 5 bases, with 14 bases lying between them.

This clonotype came up a few times. The rearrangement links TRBV7-8 to TRBJ2-3, with 7 bases lining up with TRBD2. The CDR3 has 14 amino acids. Trimming removed 0 bases from V and 10 bases from J; junction bases left unmatched: 7. CDR1 and CDR2 from the germline V gene are SGHVS and FQNEAQ. The CDR3 coding sequence is TGTGCCAGCAGCTTAGCGGCCGGGACTAAATCGCAGTATTTT. It codes for CASSLAAGTKSQYF.

The genes are TRBV5-1 and TRBJ2-2, with D perhaps matching TRBD2 (7 bases). This CDR3 is built from 16 residues. Germline V gene lookup returns CDR1 SGHRS and CDR2 YFSETQ. V dropped 4 bases and J dropped 4 bases, with 17 bases sitting between them. CDR3 residues: CASSHQRGGGTGELFF. CDR3 in DNA: TGCGCCAGCAGCCACCAGCGGGGAGGGGGCACCGGGGAGCTGTTTTTT.

This clonotype was found many times. V and J are TRBV2 and TRBJ2-5; D might be TRBD2 (6 bases). The germline V gene has CDR1 SNHLY and CDR2 FYNNEI. Trimming took 7 bases from V and 2 from J, leaving 11 bases between them. The CDR3 is 13 amino acids. Here the CDR3 reads CASTRDLQETQYF. Here the CDR3 DNA reads TGTGCCAGCACGAGGGACTTGCAAGAGACCCAGTACTTC. Drawing the rest from reference TRBV2 and TRBJ2-5, the complete variable domain is EPEVTQTPSHQVTQMGQEVILRCVPISNHLYFYWYRQILGQKVEFLVSFYNNEISEKSEIFDDQFSVERPDGSNFTLKIRSTKLEDSAMYFCASTRDLQETQYFGPGTRLLVL.

This clonotype was counted many times. This chain joins TRBV10-3 and TRBJ1-2, with a tentative D call TRBD1 (5 bases). The germline CDR1 and CDR2 sequences are ENHRY and SYGVKD. This CDR3 has 13 residues. V was clipped by 3 bases and J by 4 bases, with 9 bases between them. The CDR3 loop is CAISEDSLYGYTF. As DNA, the CDR3 is TGTGCCATCAGTGAAGACAGCCTCTATGGCTACACCTTC.

V is TRBV29-1 and J is TRBJ2-1; D unclear. The length of the CDR3 is 14 residues. V lost 8 bases to trimming and J lost 5 bases, with 19 bases between them. In germline, CDR1 is SQVTM, CDR2 ANQGSEA. Written as DNA, the CDR3 is TGCAGCACCCGTGACGCGTCGACCAACAATGAGCAGTTCTTC. This sequence encodes CSTRDASTNNEQFF.

This clonotype was seen only a few times. V gene TRBV16 combines with J gene TRBJ2-5; D ambiguous. The CDR3 has 14 residues. Germline-derived CDR1 and CDR2 are KGHSY and FQNENV. The V end lost 0 bases, the J end lost 4 bases, and 9 bases lay between the germline ends. The CDR3 loop is CASSQSYKRETQYF. The CDR3 DNA reads as TGTGCCAGCAGCCAATCGTATAAGCGAGAGACCCAGTACTTC.

V and J are TRBV6-6 and TRBJ1-4; no clear D. V was clipped by 2 bases and J by 7 bases, with 11 bases between them. The germline gives CDR1 MNHNY, CDR2 SVGAGI (reference sequence). CDR3 length: 14 residues. The CDR3 DNA sequence: TGTGCCAGCAGTTACGACGATAGCCCTGAAAAACTGTTTTTT. Translating it yields CASSYDDSPEKLFF.

This clonotype was counted only a few times. J is TRBJ1-2 and V is TRBV3-1; unclear D gene. V dropped 0 bases and J dropped 3 bases, with 17 bases sitting between them. The germline CDR1 and CDR2 sequences are LGHDT and YNNKEL (reference sequence). This CDR3 is built from 17 residues. The CDR3 region has the DNA TGTGCCAGCAGCCAAGAAGGTGTGGAAGGACGGCACTATGGCTACACCTTC. Its protein product is CASSQEGVEGRHYGYTF.